This T cell receptor beta chain was captured by sequencing in a study of coeliac disease. V shed 4 bases and J 5 bases; nucleotides not matched to a gene: 9. This CDR3 is built from 17 residues. The germline gives CDR1 SGHDN, CDR2 FVKESK. Here immunoSEQ multiplex PCR was the method, and the copy in TCRdb shows in-frame clones only, minus some. The sample has thousands of clones, around 72% seen once. Specimen: lymphocytes from the gut lamina propria. This TCR was recovered from a man aged 18-30 years with celiac disease on a gluten-free diet. V and J are TRBV14 and TRBJ1-6, with 9 bases lining up with TRBD1. CDR3 protein: CASSLPGRDRDNSPLHF. CDR3 DNA: TGTGCCAGCAGCCTCCCAGGCCGGGACAGGGATAATTCACCCCTCCACTTT.